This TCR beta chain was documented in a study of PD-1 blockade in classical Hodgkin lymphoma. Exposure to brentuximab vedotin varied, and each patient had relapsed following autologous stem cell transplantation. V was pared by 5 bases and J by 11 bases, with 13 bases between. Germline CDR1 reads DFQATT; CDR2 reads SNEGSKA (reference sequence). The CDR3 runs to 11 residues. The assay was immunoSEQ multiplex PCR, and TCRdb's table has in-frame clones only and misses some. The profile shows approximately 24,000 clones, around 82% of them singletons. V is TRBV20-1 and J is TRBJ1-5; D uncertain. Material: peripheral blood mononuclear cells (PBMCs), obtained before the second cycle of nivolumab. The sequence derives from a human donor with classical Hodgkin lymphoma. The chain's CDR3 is CSAGSSWTQHF. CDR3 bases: TGCAGTGCTGGTTCCTCATGGACCCAGCATTTT.